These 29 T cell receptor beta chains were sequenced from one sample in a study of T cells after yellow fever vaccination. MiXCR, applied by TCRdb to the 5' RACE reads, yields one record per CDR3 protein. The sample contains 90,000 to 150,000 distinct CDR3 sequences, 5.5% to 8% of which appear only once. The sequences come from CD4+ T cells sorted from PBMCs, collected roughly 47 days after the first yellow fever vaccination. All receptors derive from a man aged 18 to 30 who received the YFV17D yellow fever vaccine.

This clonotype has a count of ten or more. CDR3 in DNA: TGTGCCAGCAGCGTAGAGCCGACAGGGTCTGCCTACGAGCAGTACTTC. Its translation: CASSVEPTGSAYEQYF. The J gene is TRBJ2-7, the V gene TRBV9; 7 nucleotides agree with TRBD1. CDR1 SGDLS and CDR2 YYNGEE come from the germline V gene. This CDR3 is built from 16 residues. V lost 0 bases to trimming and J lost 2 bases; unmatched junction nucleotides: 8.

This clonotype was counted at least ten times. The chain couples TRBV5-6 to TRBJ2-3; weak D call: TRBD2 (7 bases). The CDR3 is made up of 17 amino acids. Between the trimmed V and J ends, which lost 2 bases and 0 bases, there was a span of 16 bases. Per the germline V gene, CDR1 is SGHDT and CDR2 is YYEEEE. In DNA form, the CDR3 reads TGTGCCAGCAGCTTACCTGGCGGGGGCTCTAGCACAGATACGCAGTATTTT. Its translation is CASSLPGGGSSTDTQYF.

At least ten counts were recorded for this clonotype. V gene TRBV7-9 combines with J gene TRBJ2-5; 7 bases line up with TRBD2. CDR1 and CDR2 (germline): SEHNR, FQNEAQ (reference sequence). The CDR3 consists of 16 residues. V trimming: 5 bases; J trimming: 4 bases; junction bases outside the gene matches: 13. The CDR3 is CASSPSGGNVPETQYF. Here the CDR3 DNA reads TGTGCCAGCAGCCCTTCCGGGGGGAATGTTCCAGAGACCCAGTACTTC.

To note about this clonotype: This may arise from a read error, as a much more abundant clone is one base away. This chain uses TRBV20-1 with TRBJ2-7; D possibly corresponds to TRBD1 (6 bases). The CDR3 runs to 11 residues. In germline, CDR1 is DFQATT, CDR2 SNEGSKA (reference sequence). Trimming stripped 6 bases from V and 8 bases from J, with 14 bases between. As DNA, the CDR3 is TGCAGTGCCACAGGGTCCGACCAGCAGTACTTC. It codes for CSATGSDQQYF.

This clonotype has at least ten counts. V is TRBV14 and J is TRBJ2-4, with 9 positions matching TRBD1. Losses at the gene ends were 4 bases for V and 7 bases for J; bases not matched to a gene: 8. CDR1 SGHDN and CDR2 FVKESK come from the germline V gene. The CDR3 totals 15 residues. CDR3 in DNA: TGTGCCAGCAGCCCTTCCGGGACAGGGATGAACATTCAGTACTTC. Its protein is CASSPSGTGMNIQYF.

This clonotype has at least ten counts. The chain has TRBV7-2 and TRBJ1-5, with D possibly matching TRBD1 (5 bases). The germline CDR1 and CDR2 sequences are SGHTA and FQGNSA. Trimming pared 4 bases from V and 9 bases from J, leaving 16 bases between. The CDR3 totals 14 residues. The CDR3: CASSSHGGGRPQHF. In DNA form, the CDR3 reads TGTGCCAGCAGCTCCCACGGGGGAGGAAGGCCCCAGCATTTT.

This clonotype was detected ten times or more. The CDR3 bases are TGCGCCAGCAACCCAATGGGGGGGAATTCACCCCTCCACTTT. Its protein is CASNPMGGNSPLHF. The V and J genes are TRBV5-1 and TRBJ1-6, with D perhaps TRBD1 (5 bases). The CDR3 spans 14 residues. The ends were cut back, 6 bases at V and 7 bases at J, with 14 bases in the middle. CDR1 and CDR2 from the germline V gene are SGHRS and YFSETQ.

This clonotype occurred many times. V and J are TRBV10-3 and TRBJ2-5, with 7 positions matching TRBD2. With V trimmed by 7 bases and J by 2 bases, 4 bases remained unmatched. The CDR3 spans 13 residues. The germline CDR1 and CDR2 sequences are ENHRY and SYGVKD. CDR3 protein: CAITSGVQETQYF. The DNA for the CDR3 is TGTGCCATCACAAGCGGGGTACAAGAGACCCAGTACTTC.

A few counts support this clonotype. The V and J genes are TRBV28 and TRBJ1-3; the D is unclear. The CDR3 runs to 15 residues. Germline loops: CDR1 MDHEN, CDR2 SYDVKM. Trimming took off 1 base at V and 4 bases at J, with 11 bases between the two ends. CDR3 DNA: TGTGCCAGCAGTTTATTTAGAGCCGCAGGAAACACCATATATTTT. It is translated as CASSLFRAAGNTIYF.

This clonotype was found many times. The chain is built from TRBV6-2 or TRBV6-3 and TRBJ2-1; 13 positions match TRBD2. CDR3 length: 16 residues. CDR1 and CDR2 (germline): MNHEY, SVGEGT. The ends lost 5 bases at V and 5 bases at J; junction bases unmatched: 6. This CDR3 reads CASSTRLAGGHNEQFF. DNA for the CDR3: TGTGCCAGCAGTACCCGACTAGCGGGGGGCCACAATGAGCAGTTCTTC.

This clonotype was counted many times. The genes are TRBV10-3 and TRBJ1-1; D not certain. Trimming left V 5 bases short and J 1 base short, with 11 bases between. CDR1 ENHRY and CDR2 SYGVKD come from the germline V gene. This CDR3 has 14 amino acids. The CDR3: CAISTPGRNTEAFF. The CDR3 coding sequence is TGTGCCATCAGTACACCGGGGAGGAACACTGAAGCTTTCTTT.

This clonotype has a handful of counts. CDR3 sequence: CASSLTSSVTGELFF. DNA of the CDR3: TGTGCCAGCAGCCTGACTAGTTCGGTCACCGGGGAGCTGTTTTTT. This chain links TRBV7-9 with TRBJ2-2; D might be TRBD2 (6 bases). CDR3 length equals 15 residues. V was pared by 5 bases and J by 4 bases, with 14 bases between. The germline gives CDR1 SEHNR, CDR2 FQNEAQ (reference sequence). The full variable domain, in which reference TRBV7-9 and TRBJ2-2 provide the parts outside the CDR3, is DTGVSQNPRHKITKRGQNVTFRCDPISEHNRLYWYRQTLGQGPEFLTYFQNEAQLEKSRLLSDRFSAERPKGSFSTLEIQRTEQGDSAMYLCASSLTSSVTGELFFGEGSRLTVL.

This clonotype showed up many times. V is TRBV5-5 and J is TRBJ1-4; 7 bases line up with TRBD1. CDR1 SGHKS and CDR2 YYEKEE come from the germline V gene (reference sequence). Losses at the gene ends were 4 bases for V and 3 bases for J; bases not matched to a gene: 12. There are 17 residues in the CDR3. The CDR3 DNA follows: TGTGCCAGCAGCGCATCTCCGGGAGGACAGGCTAATGAAAAACTGTTTTTT. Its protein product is CASSASPGGQANEKLFF.

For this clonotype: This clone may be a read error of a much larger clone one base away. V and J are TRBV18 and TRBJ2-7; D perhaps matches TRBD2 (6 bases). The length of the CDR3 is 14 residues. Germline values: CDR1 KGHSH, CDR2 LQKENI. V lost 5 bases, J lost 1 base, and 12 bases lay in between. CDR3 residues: CASSWRGESYEQYV. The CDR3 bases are TGTGCCAGCTCATGGCGGGGTGAATCCTACGAGCAGTACGTC.

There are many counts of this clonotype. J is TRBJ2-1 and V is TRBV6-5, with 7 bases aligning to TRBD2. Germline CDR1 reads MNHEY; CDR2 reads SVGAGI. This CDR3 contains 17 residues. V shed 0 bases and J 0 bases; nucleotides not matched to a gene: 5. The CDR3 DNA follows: TGTGCCAGCAGTTACTCGAGCCTAGCGGCCTCCTACAATGAGCAGTTCTTC. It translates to CASSYSSLAASYNEQFF.

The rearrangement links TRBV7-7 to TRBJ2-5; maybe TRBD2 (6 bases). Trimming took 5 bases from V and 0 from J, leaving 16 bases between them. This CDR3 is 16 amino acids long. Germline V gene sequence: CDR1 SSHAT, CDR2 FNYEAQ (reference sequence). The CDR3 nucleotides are TGTGCCAGCAGCCGTTACGGGGGATCCTACCAAGAGACCCAGTACTTC. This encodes CASSRYGGSYQETQYF.

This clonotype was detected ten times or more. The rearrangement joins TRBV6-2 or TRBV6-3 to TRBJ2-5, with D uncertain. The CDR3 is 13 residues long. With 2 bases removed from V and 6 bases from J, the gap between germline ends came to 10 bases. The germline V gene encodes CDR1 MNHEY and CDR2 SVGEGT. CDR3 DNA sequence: TGTGCCAGCAGTTACAGTAACGGGCAGACCCAGTACTTC. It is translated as CASSYSNGQTQYF.

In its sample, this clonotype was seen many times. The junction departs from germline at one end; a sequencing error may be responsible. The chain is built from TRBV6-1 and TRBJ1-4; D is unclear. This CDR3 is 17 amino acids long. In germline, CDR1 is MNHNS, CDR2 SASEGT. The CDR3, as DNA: TGTGCCAGCGGTGAAGGATTAATGACCTTATACGGTGAAAAACTGTTTTTT. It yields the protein CASGEGLMTLYGEKLFF.

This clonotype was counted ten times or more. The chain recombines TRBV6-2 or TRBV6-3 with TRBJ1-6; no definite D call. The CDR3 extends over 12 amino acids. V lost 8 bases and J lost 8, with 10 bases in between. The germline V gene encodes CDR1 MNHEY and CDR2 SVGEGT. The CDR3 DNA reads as TGTGCCAGCGCTACCCTTTATTCACCCCTCCACTTT. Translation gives CASATLYSPLHF.

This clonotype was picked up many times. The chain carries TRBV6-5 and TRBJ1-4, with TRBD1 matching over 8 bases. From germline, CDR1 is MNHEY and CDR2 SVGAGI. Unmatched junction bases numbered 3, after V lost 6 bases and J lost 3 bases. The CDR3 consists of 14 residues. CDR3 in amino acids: CASRPDRANEKLFF. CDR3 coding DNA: TGTGCCAGCAGACCGGACAGGGCTAATGAAAAACTGTTTTTT.

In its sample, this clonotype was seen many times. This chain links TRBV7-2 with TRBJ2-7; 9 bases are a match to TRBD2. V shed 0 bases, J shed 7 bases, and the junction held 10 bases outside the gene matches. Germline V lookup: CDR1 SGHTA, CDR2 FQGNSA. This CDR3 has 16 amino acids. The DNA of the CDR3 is TGTGCCAGCAGCTTAGCGTCCATAGCGGGGGCAGGAGAGCAGTACTTC. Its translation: CASSLASIAGAGEQYF.

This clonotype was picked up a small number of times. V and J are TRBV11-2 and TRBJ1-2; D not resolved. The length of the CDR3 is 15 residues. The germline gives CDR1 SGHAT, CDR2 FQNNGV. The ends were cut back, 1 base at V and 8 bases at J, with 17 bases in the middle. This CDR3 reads CASSLGRSVLSGYTF. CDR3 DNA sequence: TGTGCCAGCAGCTTAGGACGGAGCGTTCTTTCGGGCTACACCTTC. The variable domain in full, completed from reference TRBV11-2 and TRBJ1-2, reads EAGVAQSPRYKIIEKRQSVAFWCNPISGHATLYWYQQILGQGPKLLIQFQNNGVVDDSQLPKDRFSAERLKGVDSTLKIQPAKLEDSAVYLCASSLGRSVLSGYTFGSGTRLTVV.

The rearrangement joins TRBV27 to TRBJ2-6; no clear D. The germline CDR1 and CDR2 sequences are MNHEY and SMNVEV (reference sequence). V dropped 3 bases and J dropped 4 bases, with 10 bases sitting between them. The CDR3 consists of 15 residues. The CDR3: CASSLMGSGANVLTF. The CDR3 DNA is TGTGCCAGCAGTTTGATGGGATCAGGGGCCAACGTCCTGACTTTC.

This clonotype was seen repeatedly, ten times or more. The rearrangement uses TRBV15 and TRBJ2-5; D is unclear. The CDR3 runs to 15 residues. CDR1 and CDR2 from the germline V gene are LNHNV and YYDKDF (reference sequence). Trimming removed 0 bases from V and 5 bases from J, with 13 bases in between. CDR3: CATSRDLGKGETQYF. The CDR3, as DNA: TGTGCCACCAGCAGAGATCTAGGGAAAGGGGAGACCCAGTACTTC.

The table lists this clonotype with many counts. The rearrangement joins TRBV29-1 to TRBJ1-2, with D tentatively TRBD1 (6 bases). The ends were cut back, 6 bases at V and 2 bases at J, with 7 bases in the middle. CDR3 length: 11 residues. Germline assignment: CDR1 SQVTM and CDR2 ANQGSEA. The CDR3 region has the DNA TGCAGCGTGACAGGCAACTATGGCTACACCTTC. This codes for CSVTGNYGYTF. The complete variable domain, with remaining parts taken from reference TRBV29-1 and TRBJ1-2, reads SAVISQKPSRDICQRGTSLTIQCQVDSQVTMMFWYRQQPGQSLTLIATANQGSEATYESGFVIDKFPISRPNLTFSTLTVSNMSPEDSSIYLCSVTGNYGYTFGSGTRLTVV.

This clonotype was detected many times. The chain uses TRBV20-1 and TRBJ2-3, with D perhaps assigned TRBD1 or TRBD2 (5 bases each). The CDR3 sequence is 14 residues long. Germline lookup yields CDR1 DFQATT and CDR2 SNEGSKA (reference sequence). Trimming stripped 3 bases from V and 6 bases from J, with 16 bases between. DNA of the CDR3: TGCAGTGCTAGTGCCAGGGAGAGATGGGATACGCAGTATTTT. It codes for CSASARERWDTQYF.

The CDR3 region is CASSHAGYQPQHF. CDR3 coding DNA: TGCGCCAGCAGTCACGCAGGGTATCAGCCCCAGCATTTT. The chain carries TRBV23-1 and TRBJ1-5, with D perhaps TRBD1 (5 bases). TRBV23-1 is an open reading frame whose function is uncertain. Trimming cost V 3 bases and J 5 bases, with 8 bases left between them. The CDR3 loop spans 13 amino acids.

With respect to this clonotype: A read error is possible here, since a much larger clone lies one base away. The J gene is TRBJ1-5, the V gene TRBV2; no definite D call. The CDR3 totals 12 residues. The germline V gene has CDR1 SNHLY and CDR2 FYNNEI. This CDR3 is CASVGSSQPQHF. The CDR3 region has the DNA TGTGCCAGCGTTGGGAGCAGTCAGCCCCAGCATTTT.

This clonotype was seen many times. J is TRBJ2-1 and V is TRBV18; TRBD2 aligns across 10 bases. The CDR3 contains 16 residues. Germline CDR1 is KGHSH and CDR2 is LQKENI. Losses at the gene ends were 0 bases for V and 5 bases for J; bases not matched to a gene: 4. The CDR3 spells CASSPPQLAGNNEQFF. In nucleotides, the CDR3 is TGTGCCAGCTCACCACCACAACTAGCGGGGAACAATGAGCAGTTCTTC.